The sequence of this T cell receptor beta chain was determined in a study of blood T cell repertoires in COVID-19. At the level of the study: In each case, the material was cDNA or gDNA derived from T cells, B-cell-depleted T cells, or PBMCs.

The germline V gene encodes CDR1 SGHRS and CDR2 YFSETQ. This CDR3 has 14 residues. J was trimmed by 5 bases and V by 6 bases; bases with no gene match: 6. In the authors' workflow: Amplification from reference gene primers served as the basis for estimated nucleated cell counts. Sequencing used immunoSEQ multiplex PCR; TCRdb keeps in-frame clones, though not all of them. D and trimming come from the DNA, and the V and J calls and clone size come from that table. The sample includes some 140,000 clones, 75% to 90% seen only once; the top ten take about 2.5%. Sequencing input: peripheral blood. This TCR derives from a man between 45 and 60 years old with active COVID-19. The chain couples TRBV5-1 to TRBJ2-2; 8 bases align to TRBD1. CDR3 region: CASTGQGRTGELFF. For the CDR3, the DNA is TGCGCCAGCACCGGACAGGGAAGGACCGGGGAGCTGTTTTTT.